The T cell receptor (beta chain) under discussion was sequenced for a study of shared clonotypes between healthy human individuals. Repertoires were generated with immunoSEQ multiplex PCR, while TCRdb's copy carries only in-frame clones and drops some. The data show some 200,000 clones, approximately 95% seen once. The CDR3 contains 15 residues. Germline CDR1 reads MGHRA; CDR2 reads YSYEKL. The V end was cut by 6 bases, the J end by 3 bases, with 18 bases between. The donor population consisted of healthy HIV-negative adults with no recent acute infections or vaccinations. The chain uses TRBV4-1 and TRBJ2-7; possible D gene TRBD1, 7 bases. This clonotype originated in a woman younger than 45 in good health. The specimen was naive CD4+ T cells sorted from blood. Subset: CD45RA+ positively selected. CDR3 coding DNA: TGCGCCAGCAGGAAAACAGGCAGGGGGGACTACGAGCAGTACTTC. It translates to CASRKTGRGDYEQYF.